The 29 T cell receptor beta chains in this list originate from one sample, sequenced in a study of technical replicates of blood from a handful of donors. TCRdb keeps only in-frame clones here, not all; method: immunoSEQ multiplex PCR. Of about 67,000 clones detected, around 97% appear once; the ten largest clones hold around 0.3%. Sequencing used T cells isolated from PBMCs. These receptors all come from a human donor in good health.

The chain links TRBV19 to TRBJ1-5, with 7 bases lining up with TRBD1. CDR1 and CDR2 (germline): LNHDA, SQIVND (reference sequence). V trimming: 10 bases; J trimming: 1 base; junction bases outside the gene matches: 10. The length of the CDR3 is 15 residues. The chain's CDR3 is CATTAQGLSNQPQHF. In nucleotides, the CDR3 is TGTGCCACAACAGCACAGGGGCTAAGCAATCAGCCCCAGCATTTT. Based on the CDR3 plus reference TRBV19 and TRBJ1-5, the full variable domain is DGGITQSPKYLFRKEGQNVTLSCEQNLNHDAMYWYRQDPGQGLRLIYYSQIVNDFQKGDIAEGYSVSREKKESFPLTVTSAQKNPTAFYLCATTAQGLSNQPQHFGDGTRLSIL.

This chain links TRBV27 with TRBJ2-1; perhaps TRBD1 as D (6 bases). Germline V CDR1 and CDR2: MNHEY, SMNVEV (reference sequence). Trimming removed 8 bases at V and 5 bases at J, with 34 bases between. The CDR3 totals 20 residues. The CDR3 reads CASHPHLYGFQGRTNNEQFF. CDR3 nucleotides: TGTGCCAGCCACCCCCACCTTTATGGTTTCCAGGGGCGGACGAACAATGAGCAGTTCTTC.

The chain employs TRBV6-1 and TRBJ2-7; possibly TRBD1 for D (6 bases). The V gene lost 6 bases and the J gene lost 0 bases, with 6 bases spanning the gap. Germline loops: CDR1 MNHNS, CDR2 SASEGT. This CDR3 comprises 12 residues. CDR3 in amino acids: CASRDSSYEQYF. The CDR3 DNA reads TGTGCCAGCAGGGACAGCTCCTACGAGCAGTACTTC.

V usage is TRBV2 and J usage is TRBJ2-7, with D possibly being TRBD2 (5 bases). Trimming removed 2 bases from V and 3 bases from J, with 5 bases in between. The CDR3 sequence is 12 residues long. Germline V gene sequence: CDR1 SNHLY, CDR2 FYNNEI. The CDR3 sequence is CASSETSYEQYF. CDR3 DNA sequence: TGTGCCAGCAGTGAAACTAGCTACGAGCAGTACTTC.

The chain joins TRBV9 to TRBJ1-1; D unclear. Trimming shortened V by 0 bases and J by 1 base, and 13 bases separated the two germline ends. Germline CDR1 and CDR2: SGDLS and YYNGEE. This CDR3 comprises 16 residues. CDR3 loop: CASSVGRLATNTEAFF. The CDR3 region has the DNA TGTGCCAGCAGCGTAGGGCGGTTGGCAACGAACACTGAAGCTTTCTTT.

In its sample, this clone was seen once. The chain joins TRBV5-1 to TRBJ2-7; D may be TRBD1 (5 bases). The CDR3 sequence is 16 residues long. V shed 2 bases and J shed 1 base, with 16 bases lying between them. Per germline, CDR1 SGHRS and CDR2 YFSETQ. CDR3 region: CASSFPTDLDSYEQYF. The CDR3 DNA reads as TGCGCCAGCAGCTTCCCGACAGACCTTGATTCCTACGAGCAGTACTTC.

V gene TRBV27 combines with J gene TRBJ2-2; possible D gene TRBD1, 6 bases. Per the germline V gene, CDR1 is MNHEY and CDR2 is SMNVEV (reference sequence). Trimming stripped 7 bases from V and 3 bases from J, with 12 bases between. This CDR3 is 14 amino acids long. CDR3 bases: TGTGCCAGCACCTACCAGGGGTACACCGGGGAGCTGTTTTTT. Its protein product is CASTYQGYTGELFF.

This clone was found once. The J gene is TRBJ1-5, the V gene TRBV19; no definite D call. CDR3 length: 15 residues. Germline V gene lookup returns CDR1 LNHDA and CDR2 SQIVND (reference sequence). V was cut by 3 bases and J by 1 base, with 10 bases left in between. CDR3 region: CASSISVVSNQPQHF. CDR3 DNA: TGTGCCAGTAGTATTTCGGTTGTAAGCAATCAGCCCCAGCATTTT.

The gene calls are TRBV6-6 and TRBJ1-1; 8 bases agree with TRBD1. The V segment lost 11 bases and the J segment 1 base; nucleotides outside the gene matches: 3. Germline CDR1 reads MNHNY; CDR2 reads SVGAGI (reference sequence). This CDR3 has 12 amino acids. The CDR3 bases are TGTGCCTGCGACAGGGGGAACACTGAAGCTTTCTTT. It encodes CACDRGNTEAFF.

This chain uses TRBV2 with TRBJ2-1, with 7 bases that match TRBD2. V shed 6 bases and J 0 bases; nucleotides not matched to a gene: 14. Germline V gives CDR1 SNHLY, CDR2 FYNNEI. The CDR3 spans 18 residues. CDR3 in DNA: TGTGCCAGCAGAATGGCTAGCGGTGTTTTAAGCTCCTACAATGAGCAGTTCTTC. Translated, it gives CASRMASGVLSSYNEQFF.

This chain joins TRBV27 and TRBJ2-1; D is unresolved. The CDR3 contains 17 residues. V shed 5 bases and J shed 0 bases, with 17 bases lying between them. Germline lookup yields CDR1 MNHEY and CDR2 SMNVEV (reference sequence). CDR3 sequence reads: CASSPLTRSSSYNEQFF. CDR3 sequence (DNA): TGTGCCAGCAGTCCCCTCACACGTTCCAGCTCCTACAATGAGCAGTTCTTC.

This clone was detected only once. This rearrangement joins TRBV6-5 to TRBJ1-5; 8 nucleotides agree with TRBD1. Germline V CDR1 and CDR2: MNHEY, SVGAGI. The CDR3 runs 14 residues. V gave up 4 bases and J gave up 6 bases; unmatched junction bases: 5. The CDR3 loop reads CASSLTGGPQPQHF. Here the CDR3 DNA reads TGTGCCAGCAGTTTAACAGGGGGTCCTCAGCCCCAGCATTTT.

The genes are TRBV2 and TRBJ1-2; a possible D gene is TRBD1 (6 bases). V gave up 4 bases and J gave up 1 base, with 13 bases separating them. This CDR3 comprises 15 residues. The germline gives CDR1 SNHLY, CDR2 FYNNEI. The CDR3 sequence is CASSAGQQHNYGYTF. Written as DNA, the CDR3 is TGTGCCAGCAGTGCCGGACAGCAACATAACTATGGCTACACCTTC.

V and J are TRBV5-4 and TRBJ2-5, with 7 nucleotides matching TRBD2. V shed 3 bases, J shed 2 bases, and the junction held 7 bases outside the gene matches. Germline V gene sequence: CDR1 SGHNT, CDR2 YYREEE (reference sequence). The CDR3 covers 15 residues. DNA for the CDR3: TGTGCCAGCAGCTCGGTCGGGGGGTTACAAGAGACCCAGTACTTC. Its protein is CASSSVGGLQETQYF.

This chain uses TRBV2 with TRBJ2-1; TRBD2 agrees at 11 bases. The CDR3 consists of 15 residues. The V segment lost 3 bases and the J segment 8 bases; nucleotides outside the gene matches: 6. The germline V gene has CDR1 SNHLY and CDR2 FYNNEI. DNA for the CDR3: TGTGCCAGCAGTGAGACTAGCGGGATGCAGGATGAGCAGTTCTTC. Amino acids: CASSETSGMQDEQFF. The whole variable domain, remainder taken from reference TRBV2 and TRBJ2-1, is EPEVTQTPSHQVTQMGQEVILRCVPISNHLYFYWYRQILGQKVEFLVSFYNNEISEKSEIFDDQFSVERPDGSNFTLKIRSTKLEDSAMYFCASSETSGMQDEQFFGPGTRLTVL.

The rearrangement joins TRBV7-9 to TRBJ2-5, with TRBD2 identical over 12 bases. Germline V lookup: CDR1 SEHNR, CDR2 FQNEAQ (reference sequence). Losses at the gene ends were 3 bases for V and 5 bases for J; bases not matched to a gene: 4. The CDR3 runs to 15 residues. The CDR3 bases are TGTGCCAGCAGCTTTTCTAGCGGGAGGGTTGAGACCCAGTACTTC. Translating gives CASSFSSGRVETQYF.

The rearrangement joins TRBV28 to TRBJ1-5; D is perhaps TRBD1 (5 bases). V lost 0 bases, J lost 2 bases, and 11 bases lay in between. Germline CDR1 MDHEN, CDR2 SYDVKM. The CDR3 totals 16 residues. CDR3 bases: TGTGCCAGCAGTTTATGGTTAGGGACTGGCAATCAGCCCCAGCATTTT. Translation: CASSLWLGTGNQPQHF.

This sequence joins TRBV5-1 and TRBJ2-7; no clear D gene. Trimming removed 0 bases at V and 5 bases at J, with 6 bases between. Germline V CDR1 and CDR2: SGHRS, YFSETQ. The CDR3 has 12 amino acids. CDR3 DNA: TGCGCCAGCAGCTTGGTGTTCGACGAGCAGTACTTC. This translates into CASSLVFDEQYF.

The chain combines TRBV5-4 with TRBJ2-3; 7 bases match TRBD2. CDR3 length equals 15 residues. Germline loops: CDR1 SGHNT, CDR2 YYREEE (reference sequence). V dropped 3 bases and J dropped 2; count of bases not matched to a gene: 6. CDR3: CASSSTGLFTDTQYF. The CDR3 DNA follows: TGTGCCAGCAGCTCAACGGGACTATTCACAGATACGCAGTATTTT.

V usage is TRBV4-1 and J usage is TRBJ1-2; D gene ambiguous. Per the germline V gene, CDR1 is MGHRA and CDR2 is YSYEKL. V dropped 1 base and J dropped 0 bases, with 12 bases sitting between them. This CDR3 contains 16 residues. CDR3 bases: TGCGCCAGCAGCCAAGTTTACGCCCCAGCTAACTATGGCTACACCTTC. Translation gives CASSQVYAPANYGYTF.

The CDR3 DNA reads as TGTGCCAGCTTCAGGGGAAAACTGAACACTGAAGCTTTCTTT. It yields the protein CASFRGKLNTEAFF. V gene TRBV6-5 combines with J gene TRBJ1-1, with a weak D call TRBD1 (6 bases). Germline CDR1 MNHEY, CDR2 SVGAGI. Trimming cost V 8 bases and J 0 bases, with 13 bases left between them. This CDR3 is 14 amino acids long.

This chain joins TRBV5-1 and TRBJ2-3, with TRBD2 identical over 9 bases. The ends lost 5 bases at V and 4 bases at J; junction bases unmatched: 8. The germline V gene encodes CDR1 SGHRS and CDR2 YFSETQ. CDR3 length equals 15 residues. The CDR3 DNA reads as TGCGCCAGCAGTGGTAGCGGGAGACCTGCAGATACGCAGTATTTT. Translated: CASSGSGRPADTQYF. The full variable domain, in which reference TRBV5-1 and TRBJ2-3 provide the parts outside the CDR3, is KAGVTQTPRYLIKTRGQQVTLSCSPISGHRSVSWYQQTPGQGLQFLFEYFSETQRNKGNFPGRFSGRQFSNSRSEMNVSTLELGDSALYLCASSGSGRPADTQYFGPGTRLTVL.

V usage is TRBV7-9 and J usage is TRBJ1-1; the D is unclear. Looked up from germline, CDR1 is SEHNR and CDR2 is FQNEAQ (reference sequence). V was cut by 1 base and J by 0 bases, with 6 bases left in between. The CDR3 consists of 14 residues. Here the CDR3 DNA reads TGTGCCAGCAGCTTAGGTGGGCTGAACACTGAAGCTTTCTTT. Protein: CASSLGGLNTEAFF. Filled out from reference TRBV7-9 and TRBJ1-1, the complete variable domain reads DTGVSQNPRHKITKRGQNVTFRCDPISEHNRLYWYRQTLGQGPEFLTYFQNEAQLEKSRLLSDRFSAERPKGSFSTLEIQRTEQGDSAMYLCASSLGGLNTEAFFGQGTRLTVV.

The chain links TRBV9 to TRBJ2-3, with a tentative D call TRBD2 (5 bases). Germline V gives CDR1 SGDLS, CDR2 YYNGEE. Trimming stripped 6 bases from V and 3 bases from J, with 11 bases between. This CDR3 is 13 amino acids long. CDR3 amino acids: CASTSRGTDTQYF. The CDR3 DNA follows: TGTGCCAGCACCTCGAGAGGGACAGATACGCAGTATTTT.

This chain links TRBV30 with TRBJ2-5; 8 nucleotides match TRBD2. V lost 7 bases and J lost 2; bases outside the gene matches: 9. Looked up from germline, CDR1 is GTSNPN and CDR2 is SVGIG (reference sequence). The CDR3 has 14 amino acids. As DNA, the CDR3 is TGTGCCTCCACAACTAGCGGATCACAAGAGACCCAGTACTTC. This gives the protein CASTTSGSQETQYF.

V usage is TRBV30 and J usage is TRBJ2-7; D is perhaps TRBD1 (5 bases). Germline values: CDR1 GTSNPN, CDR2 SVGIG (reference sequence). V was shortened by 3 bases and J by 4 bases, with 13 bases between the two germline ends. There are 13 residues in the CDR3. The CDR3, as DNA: TGTGCCTGGAGCCTAGGGGCAGGGTACGAGCAGTACTTC. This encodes CAWSLGAGYEQYF.

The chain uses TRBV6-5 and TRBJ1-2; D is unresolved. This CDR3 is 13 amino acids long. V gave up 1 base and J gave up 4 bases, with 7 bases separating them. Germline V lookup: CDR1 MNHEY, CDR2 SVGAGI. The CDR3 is CASSYYRVYGYTF. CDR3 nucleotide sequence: TGTGCCAGCAGTTACTACAGAGTCTATGGCTACACCTTC.

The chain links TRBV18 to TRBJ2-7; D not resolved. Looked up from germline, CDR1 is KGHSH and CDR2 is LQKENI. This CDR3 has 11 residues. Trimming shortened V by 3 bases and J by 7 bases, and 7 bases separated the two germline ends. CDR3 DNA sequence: TGTGCCAGCTCACCTCACAATGAGCAGTACTTC. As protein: CASSPHNEQYF.

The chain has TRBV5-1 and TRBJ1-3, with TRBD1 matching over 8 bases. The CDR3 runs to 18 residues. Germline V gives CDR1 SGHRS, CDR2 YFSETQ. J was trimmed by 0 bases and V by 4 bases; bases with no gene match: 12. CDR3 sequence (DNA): TGCGCCAGCAGCCCCGACGGGACAGGTTTTCTCTCTGGAAACACCATATATTTT. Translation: CASSPDGTGFLSGNTIYF.